This T cell receptor beta chain is drawn from a study of identifying expanded T cells in peripheral blood. Study findings and constraints: Approximately 1.2 clones differed between technical replicates, versus approximately 17 and 20 over time.

Collection occurred without any documented infections or immune events in donors. The table lists this clone with a count of one. Its target is unknown. Unmatched junction bases numbered 6, after V lost 4 bases and J lost 5 bases. CDR3 size: 15 residues. CDR1 and CDR2 (germline): SGHRS, YFSETQ. Assay: immunoSEQ multiplex PCR; the TCRdb copy retains only in-frame clones and omits some. This table has some 120,000 clones, approximately 80% appearing once. The chain recombines TRBV5-1 with TRBJ1-6; the match to TRBD1 covers 7 bases. This receptor was taken from a person aged 18-70 years in good health. Specimen: blood. CDR3 bases: TGCGCCAGCAGCCCGGGACAGAATAATAATTCACCCCTCCACTTT. Its protein is CASSPGQNNNSPLHF. Supplemented by reference TRBV5-1 and TRBJ1-6, the full variable domain reads KAGVTQTPRYLIKTRGQQVTLSCSPISGHRSVSWYQQTPGQGLQFLFEYFSETQRNKGNFPGRFSGRQFSNSRSEMNVSTLELGDSALYLCASSPGQNNNSPLHFGNGTRLTVT.